A single sample is the source of the 3 T cell receptor beta chains below, sequenced in a study of regulatory T cells in long-lasting Graves disease. Time point noted: newly diagnosed GD, antithyroid drugs for less than 3 months. Extracted PBMC RNA gave rise to the TCR library. Both iRepertoire HTBI primers and Arm-PCR of CDR3 regions were used to build the TCR beta libraries. TCRdb called the multiplex PCR reads again in MiXCR, with one record for every CDR3 protein. This table has over 350,000 distinct CDR3 sequences, 14% appearing once. These data also featured in a second study, about T cells in Graves' hyperthyroidism and ophthalmopathy.

The input for sequencing was peripheral blood mononuclear cells (PBMCs), taken at new diagnosis, from a patient treated with antithyroid drugs. The source is a woman in her forties or fifties with Graves disease.

This clonotype was observed at least ten times. The gene calls are TRBV7-2 and TRBJ1-5, with unresolved D. Germline lookup yields CDR1 SGHTA and CDR2 FQGNSA. CDR3 length equals 12 residues. Trimming took off 5 bases at V and 9 bases at J, with 11 bases between the two ends. The chain's CDR3 is CASSPEVGPQHF. The CDR3 bases are TGTGCCAGCAGCCCGGAGGTAGGGCCCCAGCATTTT.

V is TRBV9 and J is TRBJ2-1, with D unresolved. Trimming left V 4 bases short and J 5 bases short, with 16 bases between. This CDR3 contains 15 residues. CDR1 and CDR2 from the germline V gene are SGDLS and YYNGEE. The CDR3 bases are TGTGCCAGCAGCCCAAAGACGGCCATCCACAATGAGCAGTTCTTC. It codes for CASSPKTAIHNEQFF.

This chain connects TRBV5-1 to TRBJ2-1, with 9 positions matching TRBD2. CDR1 is SGHRS and CDR2 is YFSETQ in the germline V gene. This CDR3 contains 15 residues. Trimming cost V 1 base and J 7 bases; bases outside gene matches: 6. The CDR3 reads CASSLSGGRGNEQFF. DNA of the CDR3: TGCGCCAGCAGCTTGAGCGGGGGGAGAGGGAATGAGCAGTTCTTC.